What follows are 23 T cell receptor beta chains derived from one specimen sequenced in a study of response to subunit inactivated influenza vaccine. TCRdb analysed the RT-PCR reads with MiXCR anew, one entry per CDR3 protein. The sample holds about 520,000 distinct CDR3 sequences, around 25% seen once. This specimen consisted of CD4+ T cells sorted from PBMCs, obtained roughly 5 days after vaccination. The origin of the receptors is a man aged 50 to 60 who received an inactivated influenza vaccine.

V usage is TRBV20-1 and J usage is TRBJ2-7; no reliable D call. Trimming cost V 0 bases and J 6 bases, with 15 bases left between them. The CDR3 length is 14 residues. Germline V CDR1 and CDR2: DFQATT, SNEGSKA (reference sequence). For the CDR3, the DNA is TGCAGTGCTAGAGAAATCCTAGAATCCATCGAGCAGTACTTC. Translated, it gives CSAREILESIEQYF.

This clonotype was found a few times. The chain has TRBV10-3 and TRBJ2-1; D may be TRBD1 (6 bases). The germline V gene encodes CDR1 ENHRY and CDR2 SYGVKD. The CDR3 extends over 16 amino acids. Trimming cost V 7 bases and J 1 base, with 17 bases left between them. CDR3 in amino acids: CAINGGRGNSYNEQFF. In DNA, the CDR3 is TGTGCCATCAATGGTGGCAGGGGTAATTCCTACAATGAGCAGTTCTTC.

CDR3 coding DNA: TGTGCCAGCAGTTACTCCAATGAAGCTTTCTTT. Protein product: CASSYSNEAFF. The V and J genes are TRBV6-5 and TRBJ1-1; D gene uncertain. This CDR3 spans 11 amino acids. V was trimmed by 0 bases and J by 7 bases, leaving 3 bases between them. The germline V gene encodes CDR1 MNHEY and CDR2 SVGAGI.

This chain joins TRBV29-1 and TRBJ2-5; a possible D gene is TRBD2 (5 bases). Per germline, CDR1 SQVTM and CDR2 ANQGSEA. The CDR3 is made up of 11 amino acids. Trimming took 6 bases from V and 7 from J, leaving 12 bases between them. Here the CDR3 DNA reads TGCAGCGTGGTCTCCGGGGTGACCCAGTACTTC. Encoded protein: CSVVSGVTQYF.

V is TRBV7-6 and J is TRBJ2-3, with D maybe TRBD1 (6 bases). Between the trimmed V and J ends, which lost 0 bases and 5 bases, there was a span of 18 bases. Per germline, CDR1 SGHVS and CDR2 FNYEAQ. The CDR3 extends over 17 amino acids. This chain's CDR3 is CASSLAWGRVQGDTQYF. DNA of the CDR3: TGTGCCAGCAGCTTAGCCTGGGGTAGGGTACAGGGAGATACGCAGTATTTT.

This clonotype was seen many times. V usage is TRBV20-1 and J usage is TRBJ2-3, with a weak D call TRBD1 (5 bases). Trimming took off 6 bases at V and 2 bases at J, with 12 bases between the two ends. Germline CDR1 DFQATT, CDR2 SNEGSKA (reference sequence). This CDR3 contains 13 residues. The CDR3 protein is CSADSQNTDTQYF. The DNA of the CDR3 is TGCAGTGCAGACAGCCAAAACACAGATACGCAGTATTTT.

This clonotype has more than one count but fewer than ten. V usage is TRBV5-1 and J usage is TRBJ2-5, with D unresolved. The length of the CDR3 is 14 residues. Germline loops: CDR1 SGHRS, CDR2 YFSETQ. The V end lost 1 base, the J end lost 5 bases, and 12 bases lay between the germline ends. The CDR3 sequence is CASSLLSRAETQYF. For the CDR3, the DNA is TGCGCCAGCAGCTTGTTATCCAGAGCGGAGACCCAGTACTTC. Based on the CDR3 plus reference TRBV5-1 and TRBJ2-5, the full variable domain is KAGVTQTPRYLIKTRGQQVTLSCSPISGHRSVSWYQQTPGQGLQFLFEYFSETQRNKGNFPGRFSGRQFSNSRSEMNVSTLELGDSALYLCASSLLSRAETQYFGPGTRLLVL.

The rearrangement joins TRBV29-1 to TRBJ2-1; 7 bases agree with TRBD1. Germline-derived CDR1 and CDR2 are SQVTM and ANQGSEA. This CDR3 has 13 amino acids. Trimming took 4 bases from V and 5 from J; bases not matched to a gene: 5. Written as DNA, the CDR3 is TGCAGCGTTGTCGGGACAGTCCACAATGAGCAGTTCTTC. Translation: CSVVGTVHNEQFF.

The J gene is TRBJ2-2, the V gene TRBV6-2 or TRBV6-3, with D perhaps TRBD1 (6 bases). The CDR3 runs to 16 residues. With 10 bases removed from V and 7 bases from J, the gap between germline ends came to 25 bases. Germline lookup yields CDR1 MNHEY and CDR2 SVGEGT. The CDR3 spells CATSPRAYWGLGELFF. CDR3 nucleotide sequence: TGTGCCACCAGCCCGCGGGCATACTGGGGGCTCGGGGAGCTGTTTTTT.

The chain joins TRBV10-3 to TRBJ2-7; 9 nucleotides agree with TRBD2. V shed 3 bases, J shed 1 base, and the junction held 4 bases outside the gene matches. The CDR3 is 15 residues long. CDR1 is ENHRY, CDR2 SYGVKD, per germline. The DNA for the CDR3 is TGTGCCATCAGTGATGCTAGCGGGACGTCCTACGAGCAGTACTTC. This gives the protein CAISDASGTSYEQYF.

This clonotype has a handful of counts. This chain uses TRBV29-1 with TRBJ2-1; either TRBD1 or TRBD2 may fit D (5 bases each). Germline loops: CDR1 SQVTM, CDR2 ANQGSEA. The V and J ends lost 8 bases and 1 base respectively, with 18 bases between them. The length of the CDR3 is 15 residues. CDR3 in DNA: TGCAGCTCCGGGGCTCGGGATCCTTCCTACAATGAGCAGTTCTTC. Amino acid sequence: CSSGARDPSYNEQFF.

Ten or more counts support this clonotype. The chain has TRBV7-2 and TRBJ2-3; D might be TRBD2 (7 bases). The ends were cut back, 2 bases at V and 0 bases at J, with 12 bases in the middle. The germline CDR1 and CDR2 sequences are SGHTA and FQGNSA. The CDR3 length is 16 residues. The CDR3 DNA follows: TGTGCCAGCAGCTTAAGGGGGGGCAGTAGCACAGATACGCAGTATTTT. It encodes CASSLRGGSSTDTQYF.

The chain carries TRBV29-1 and TRBJ2-7; 7 nucleotides align to TRBD1. The CDR3 consists of 14 residues. V lost 6 bases to trimming and J lost 2 bases; unmatched junction nucleotides: 10. Germline values: CDR1 SQVTM, CDR2 ANQGSEA. The CDR3: CSVLGGRTAYEQYF. In nucleotides, the CDR3 is TGCAGCGTCCTAGGGGGCAGAACCGCCTACGAGCAGTACTTC.

In this sample, this clonotype turned up a few times. The J gene is TRBJ2-1, the V gene TRBV2; 10 bases are a match to TRBD2. The CDR3 has 15 amino acids. Trimming took 6 bases from V and 7 from J; bases not matched to a gene: 9. The germline gives CDR1 SNHLY, CDR2 FYNNEI. The CDR3 nucleotides are TGTGCCAGCAGCTCCTCTAGCGGGAGTCCTAATGAGCAGTTCTTC. This translates into CASSSSSGSPNEQFF.

V gene TRBV29-1 combines with J gene TRBJ2-7, with D maybe TRBD2 (6 bases). The V gene's germline CDR1 is SQVTM and CDR2 ANQGSEA. Trimming took 5 bases from V and 3 from J, leaving 11 bases between them. The CDR3 totals 12 residues. The CDR3 DNA reads TGCAGCGTTCAGGGAGGTGGCTACGAGCAGTACTTC. Protein product: CSVQGGGYEQYF.

This clonotype was seen only once. This chain links TRBV20-1 with TRBJ1-2; the match to TRBD1 covers 7 bases. This CDR3 comprises 14 residues. After removal of 5 bases from V and 6 bases from J, the junction contained 12 bases not matched to a gene. Germline V CDR1 and CDR2: DFQATT, SNEGSKA (reference sequence). CDR3 region: CSAGKGQARNGYTF. The DNA for the CDR3 is TGCAGTGCTGGGAAAGGACAGGCGAGGAATGGCTACACCTTC.

This clonotype was counted between two and nine times. The chain has TRBV5-1 and TRBJ2-7; 10 bases are a match to TRBD1. CDR1 SGHRS and CDR2 YFSETQ come from the germline V gene. With V trimmed by 7 bases and J by 5 bases, 9 bases remained unmatched. This CDR3 comprises 14 residues. CDR3 DNA: TGCGCCAGCGGAGCCGGGACAGGGGCCCACGAGCAGTACTTC. This sequence encodes CASGAGTGAHEQYF. Full variable domain (rest looked up from reference TRBV5-1 and TRBJ2-7): KAGVTQTPRYLIKTRGQQVTLSCSPISGHRSVSWYQQTPGQGLQFLFEYFSETQRNKGNFPGRFSGRQFSNSRSEMNVSTLELGDSALYLCASGAGTGAHEQYFGPGTRLTVT.

This rearrangement joins TRBV20-1 to TRBJ1-2, with unresolved D. CDR1 and CDR2 (germline): DFQATT, SNEGSKA (reference sequence). Between the trimmed V and J ends, which lost 3 bases and 4 bases, there was a span of 12 bases. CDR3 length: 13 residues. The CDR3 DNA sequence: TGCAGTGCTAGCGTGGGAATTAGCTATGGCTACACCTTC. The encoded protein is CSASVGISYGYTF.

The chain uses TRBV7-2 and TRBJ2-3; 9 nucleotides match TRBD2. The J segment lost 4 bases and the V segment lost 3 bases, leaving 8 bases of the junction unmatched. The germline gives CDR1 SGHTA, CDR2 FQGNSA. The length of the CDR3 is 16 residues. CDR3 sequence (DNA): TGTGCCAGCAGCTTGGCTCCGGGACTAGCAGCAGATACGCAGTATTTT. Its protein product is CASSLAPGLAADTQYF.

In its sample, this clonotype was seen a few times. J is TRBJ1-4 and V is TRBV7-9; D is possibly TRBD1 (6 bases). In germline, CDR1 is SEHNR, CDR2 FQNEAQ (reference sequence). The V and J ends lost 5 bases and 3 bases respectively, with 10 bases between them. This CDR3 has 14 amino acids. CDR3 amino acids: CASSKRQANEKLFF. CDR3 bases: TGTGCCAGCAGCAAGAGACAGGCTAATGAAAAACTGTTTTTT. The whole variable domain, remainder taken from reference TRBV7-9 and TRBJ1-4, is DTGVSQNPRHKITKRGQNVTFRCDPISEHNRLYWYRQTLGQGPEFLTYFQNEAQLEKSRLLSDRFSAERPKGSFSTLEIQRTEQGDSAMYLCASSKRQANEKLFFGSGTQLSVL.

V usage is TRBV7-2 and J usage is TRBJ2-1, with TRBD2 matching over 8 bases. Germline CDR1 and CDR2: SGHTA and FQGNSA. The CDR3 is 15 amino acids. V shed 1 base, J shed 6 bases, and the junction held 5 bases outside the gene matches. The CDR3 DNA reads TGTGCCAGCAGCTTAGTTAAGCTAGCGGGCAATGAGCAGTTCTTC. Translated, it gives CASSLVKLAGNEQFF.

In nucleotides, the CDR3 is TGTGCCACCGGGGAAACCACCTACGAGCAGTACTTC. Translating it yields CATGETTYEQYF. The rearrangement links TRBV15 to TRBJ2-7; D is uncertain. Per the germline V gene, CDR1 is LNHNV and CDR2 is YYDKDF (reference sequence). CDR3 length: 12 amino acids. Trimming removed 8 bases from V and 2 bases from J, with 10 bases in between.

This clonotype appeared a few times. This chain links TRBV18 with TRBJ2-6, with unresolved D. Germline V gene sequence: CDR1 KGHSH, CDR2 LQKENI. Trimming cost V 3 bases and J 0 bases, with 9 bases left between them. CDR3 length: 16 amino acids. The CDR3, as DNA: TGTGCCAGCTCACCGGTCCGTATCTCTGGGGCCAACGTCCTGACTTTC. It specifies CASSPVRISGANVLTF.